This passage covers 7 T cell receptor beta chains from one sample sequenced in a study of control samples from healthy donors and cancer patients. Only in-frame clones appear in the TCRdb table, and some are missing; sequencing was by immunoSEQ multiplex PCR. Among some 410,000 clones, roughly 90% were seen once, and the ten largest hold around 6.5%. Material for sequencing was PBMCs. These receptors were taken from a man in his forties with head and neck cancer.

This clone was detected only once. This chain connects TRBV7-3 to TRBJ1-6, with D hard to call. This CDR3 contains 14 residues. V lost 3 bases to trimming and J lost 2 bases, with 5 bases between them. Germline values: CDR1 SGHTA, CDR2 FQGTGA. The CDR3 nucleotides read TGTGCCAGCAGCTTGGGGACCTATAATTCACCCCTCCACTTT. Translating gives CASSLGTYNSPLHF.

In this sample, this clone turned up once. This chain connects TRBV19 to TRBJ2-7; 12 nucleotides align to TRBD2. V shed 6 bases and J 3 bases; nucleotides not matched to a gene: 12. CDR1 is LNHDA, CDR2 SQIVND, per germline (reference sequence). The CDR3 totals 17 residues. CDR3 region: CASSPISLAGGYYEQYF. CDR3 coding DNA: TGTGCCAGTAGCCCTATCAGTCTAGCGGGAGGGTACTACGAGCAGTACTTC.

The chain couples TRBV5-8 to TRBJ1-2; no clear D. CDR1 SGHTS and CDR2 YDEGEE come from the germline V gene. The CDR3 covers 14 residues. Trimming took 0 bases from V and 5 from J, leaving 11 bases between them. The CDR3 spells CASSLVAAVYGYTF. The CDR3 coding sequence is TGTGCCAGCAGCTTGGTGGCCGCCGTGTATGGCTACACCTTC.

The CDR3 DNA is TGTGCCAGTACCCAGGGATTCGAGACCCAGTACTTC. Translation gives CASTQGFETQYF. This chain connects TRBV2 to TRBJ2-5; tentative D call: TRBD1 (5 bases). Germline assignment: CDR1 SNHLY and CDR2 FYNNEI. CDR3 size: 12 residues. V lost 9 bases, J lost 5 bases, and 13 bases lay in between.

The chain combines TRBV6-5 with TRBJ2-1; D is perhaps TRBD2 (7 bases). The germline V gene encodes CDR1 MNHEY and CDR2 SVGAGI. The CDR3 is made up of 15 amino acids. The V end was cut by 8 bases, the J end by 7 bases, with 21 bases between. CDR3 in amino acids: CASGFRAGAYNEQFF. As DNA, the CDR3 is TGTGCCAGCGGTTTCCGGGCGGGGGCGTATAATGAGCAGTTCTTC.

J is TRBJ2-5 and V is TRBV7-9; 13 nucleotides align to TRBD2. The CDR3 covers 19 residues. Germline trimming cut 4 bases from V and 4 bases from J; bases unmatched to any gene: 15. CDR1 is SEHNR, CDR2 FQNEAQ, per germline (reference sequence). The CDR3 here is CASSSALAGGRWKLETQYF. The DNA of the CDR3 is TGTGCCAGCAGCTCGGCACTAGCGGGAGGGCGGTGGAAATTAGAGACCCAGTACTTC.

V and J are TRBV7-8 and TRBJ2-7, with 7 bases fitting TRBD2. V gave up 8 bases and J gave up 3 bases; unmatched junction bases: 4. Germline V lookup: CDR1 SGHVS, CDR2 FQNEAQ. The CDR3 totals 12 residues. As DNA, the CDR3 is TGTGCCAGCGGGGGGGGAAGCTACGAGCAGTACTTC. Translation: CASGGGSYEQYF.